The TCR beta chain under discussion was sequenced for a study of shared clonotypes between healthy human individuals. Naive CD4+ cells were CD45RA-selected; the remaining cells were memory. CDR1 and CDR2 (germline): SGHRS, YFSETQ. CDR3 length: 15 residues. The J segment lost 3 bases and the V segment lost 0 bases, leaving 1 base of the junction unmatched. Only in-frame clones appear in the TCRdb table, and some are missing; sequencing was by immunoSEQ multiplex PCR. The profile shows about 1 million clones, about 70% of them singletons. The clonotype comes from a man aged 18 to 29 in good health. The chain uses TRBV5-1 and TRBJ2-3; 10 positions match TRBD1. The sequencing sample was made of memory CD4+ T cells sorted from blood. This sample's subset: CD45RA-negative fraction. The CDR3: CASSLEGQGTDTQYF. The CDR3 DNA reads TGCGCCAGCAGCTTGGAGGGACAGGGGACAGATACGCAGTATTTT. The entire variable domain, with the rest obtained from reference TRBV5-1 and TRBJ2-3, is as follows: KAGVTQTPRYLIKTRGQQVTLSCSPISGHRSVSWYQQTPGQGLQFLFEYFSETQRNKGNFPGRFSGRQFSNSRSEMNVSTLELGDSALYLCASSLEGQGTDTQYFGPGTRLTVL.